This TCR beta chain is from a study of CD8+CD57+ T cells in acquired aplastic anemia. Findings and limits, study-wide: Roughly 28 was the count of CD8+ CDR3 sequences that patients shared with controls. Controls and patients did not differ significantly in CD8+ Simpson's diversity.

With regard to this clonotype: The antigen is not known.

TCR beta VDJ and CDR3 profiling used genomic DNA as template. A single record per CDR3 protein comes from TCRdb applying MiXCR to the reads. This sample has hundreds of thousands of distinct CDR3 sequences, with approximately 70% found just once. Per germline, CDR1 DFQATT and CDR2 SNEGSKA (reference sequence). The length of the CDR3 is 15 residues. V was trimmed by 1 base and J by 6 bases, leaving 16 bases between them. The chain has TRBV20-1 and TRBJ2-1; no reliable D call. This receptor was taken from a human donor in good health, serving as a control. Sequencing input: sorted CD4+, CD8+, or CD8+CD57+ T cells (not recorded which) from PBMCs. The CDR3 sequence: CSARAARESVNEQFF. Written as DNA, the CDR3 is TGCAGTGCTAGAGCGGCTAGAGAGTCTGTCAATGAGCAGTTCTTC.